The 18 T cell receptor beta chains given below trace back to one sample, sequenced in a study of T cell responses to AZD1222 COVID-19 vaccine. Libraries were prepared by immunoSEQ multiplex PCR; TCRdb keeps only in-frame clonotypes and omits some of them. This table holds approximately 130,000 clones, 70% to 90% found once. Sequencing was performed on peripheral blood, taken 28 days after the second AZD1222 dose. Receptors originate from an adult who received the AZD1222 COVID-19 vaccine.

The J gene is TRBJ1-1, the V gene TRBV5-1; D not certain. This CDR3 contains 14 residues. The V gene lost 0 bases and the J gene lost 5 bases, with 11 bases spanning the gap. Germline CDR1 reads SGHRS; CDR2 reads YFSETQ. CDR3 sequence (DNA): TGCGCCAGCAGCTTGGAGCGGGCGGATACTGAAGCTTTCTTT. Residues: CASSLERADTEAFF. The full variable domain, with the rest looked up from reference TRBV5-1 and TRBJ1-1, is KAGVTQTPRYLIKTRGQQVTLSCSPISGHRSVSWYQQTPGQGLQFLFEYFSETQRNKGNFPGRFSGRQFSNSRSEMNVSTLELGDSALYLCASSLERADTEAFFGQGTRLTVV.

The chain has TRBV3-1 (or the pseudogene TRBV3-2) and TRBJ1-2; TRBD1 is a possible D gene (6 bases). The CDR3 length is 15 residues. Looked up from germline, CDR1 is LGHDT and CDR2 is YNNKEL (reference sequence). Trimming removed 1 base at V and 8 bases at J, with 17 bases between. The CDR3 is CASSQGYRELGGYTF. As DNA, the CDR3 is TGTGCCAGCAGCCAAGGTTACAGGGAGCTCGGAGGCTACACCTTC.

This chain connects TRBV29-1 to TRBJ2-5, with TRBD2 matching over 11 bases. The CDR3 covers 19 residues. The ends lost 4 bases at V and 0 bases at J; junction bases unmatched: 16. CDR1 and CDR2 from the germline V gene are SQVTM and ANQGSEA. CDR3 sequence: CSVGKNLALAGEYQETQYF. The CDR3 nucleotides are TGCAGCGTTGGCAAAAACCTGGCACTAGCGGGAGAGTACCAAGAGACCCAGTACTTC.

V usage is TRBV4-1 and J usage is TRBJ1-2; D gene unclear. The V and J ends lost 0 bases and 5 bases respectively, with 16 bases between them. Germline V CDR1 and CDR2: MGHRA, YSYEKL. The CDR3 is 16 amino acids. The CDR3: CASSQDLNSETYGYTF. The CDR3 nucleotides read TGCGCCAGCAGCCAAGATCTGAACAGTGAGACGTATGGCTACACCTTC.

The CDR3 sequence: CASISGGANTGELFF. The CDR3 DNA reads as TGTGCCAGTATTAGCGGGGGGGCGAACACCGGGGAGCTGTTTTTT. The chain combines TRBV19 with TRBJ2-2, with TRBD2 identical over 11 bases. Germline CDR1 is LNHDA and CDR2 is SQIVND (reference sequence). This CDR3 has 15 residues. J was trimmed by 0 bases and V by 7 bases; bases with no gene match: 1.

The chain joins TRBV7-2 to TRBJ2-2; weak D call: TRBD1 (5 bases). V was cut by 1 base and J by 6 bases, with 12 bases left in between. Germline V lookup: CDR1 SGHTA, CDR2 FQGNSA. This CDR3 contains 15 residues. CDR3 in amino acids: CASSLGLGDAGELFF. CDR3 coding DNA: TGTGCCAGCAGCTTAGGCTTAGGGGATGCCGGGGAGCTGTTTTTT.

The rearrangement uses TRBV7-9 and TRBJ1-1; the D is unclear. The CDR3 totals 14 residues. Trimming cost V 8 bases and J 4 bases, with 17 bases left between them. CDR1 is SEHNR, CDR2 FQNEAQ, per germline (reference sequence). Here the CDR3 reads CASREGWGVTEAFF. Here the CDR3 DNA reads TGTGCCAGCCGAGAGGGTTGGGGAGTCACTGAAGCTTTCTTT.

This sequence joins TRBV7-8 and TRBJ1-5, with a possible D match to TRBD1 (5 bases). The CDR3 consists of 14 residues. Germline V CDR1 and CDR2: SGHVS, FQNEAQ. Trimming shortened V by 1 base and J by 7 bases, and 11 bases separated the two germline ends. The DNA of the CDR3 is TGTGCCAGCAGCTTAGAAAGGGGAAAACAGCCCCAGCATTTT. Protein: CASSLERGKQPQHF.

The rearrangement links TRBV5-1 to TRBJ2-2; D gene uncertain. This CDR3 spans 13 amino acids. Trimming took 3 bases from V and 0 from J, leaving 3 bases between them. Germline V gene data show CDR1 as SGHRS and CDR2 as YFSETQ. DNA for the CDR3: TGCGCCAGCAGCTATCCGAACACCGGGGAGCTGTTTTTT. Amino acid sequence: CASSYPNTGELFF.

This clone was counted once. The chain's CDR3 is CASSDRGSYGYTF. In DNA form, the CDR3 reads TGTGCCAGCAGTGACAGGGGATCATATGGCTACACCTTC. The gene calls are TRBV14 and TRBJ1-2, with TRBD1 identical over 8 bases. The CDR3 totals 13 residues. With 6 bases clipped from V and 5 bases from J, the junction kept 5 bases outside the gene matches. Looked up from germline, CDR1 is SGHDN and CDR2 is FVKESK. Combining the CDR3 with reference TRBV14 and TRBJ1-2 gives the whole variable domain EAGVTQFPSHSVIEKGQTVTLRCDPISGHDNLYWYRRVMGKEIKFLLHFVKESKQDESGMPNNRFLAERTGGTYSTLKVQPAELEDSGVYFCASSDRGSYGYTFGSGTRLTVV.

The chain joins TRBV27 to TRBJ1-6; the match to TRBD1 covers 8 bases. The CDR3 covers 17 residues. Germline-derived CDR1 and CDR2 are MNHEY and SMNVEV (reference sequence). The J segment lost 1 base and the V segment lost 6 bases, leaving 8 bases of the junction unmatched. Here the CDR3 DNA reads TGTGCCAGCAGCCCCCGGGGACAGGAGTCCTATAATTCACCCCTCCACTTT. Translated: CASSPRGQESYNSPLHF.

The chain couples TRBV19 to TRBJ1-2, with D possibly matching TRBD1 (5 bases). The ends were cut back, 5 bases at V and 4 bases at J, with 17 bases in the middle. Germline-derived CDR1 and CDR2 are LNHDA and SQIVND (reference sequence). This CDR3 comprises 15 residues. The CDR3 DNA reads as TGTGCCAGTAGTGTCAGGGAGGCCCCCCTCTATGGCTACACCTTC. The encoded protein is CASSVREAPLYGYTF.

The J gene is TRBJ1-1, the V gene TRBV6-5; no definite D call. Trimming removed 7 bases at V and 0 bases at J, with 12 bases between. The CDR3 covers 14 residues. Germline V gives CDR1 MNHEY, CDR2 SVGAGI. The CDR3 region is CASTESSMNTEAFF. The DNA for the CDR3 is TGTGCCAGCACCGAGTCCAGCATGAACACTGAAGCTTTCTTT.

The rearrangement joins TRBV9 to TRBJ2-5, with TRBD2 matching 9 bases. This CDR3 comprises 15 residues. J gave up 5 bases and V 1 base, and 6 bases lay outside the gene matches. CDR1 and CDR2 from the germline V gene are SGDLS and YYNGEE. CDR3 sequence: CASSVSGGGDETQYF. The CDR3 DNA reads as TGTGCCAGCAGCGTATCCGGCGGGGGGGACGAGACCCAGTACTTC.

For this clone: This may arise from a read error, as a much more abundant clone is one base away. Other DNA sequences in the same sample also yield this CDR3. The CDR3 here is CASSLRDSNQPQHF. In DNA form, the CDR3 reads TGTGCCAGCAGTCTGAGGGATAGCAATCAGCCCCAGCATTTT. The chain joins TRBV27 to TRBJ1-5; D remains ambiguous. V lost 5 bases and J lost 0, with 8 bases in between. Germline V gene lookup returns CDR1 MNHEY and CDR2 SMNVEV (reference sequence). The CDR3 extends over 14 amino acids.

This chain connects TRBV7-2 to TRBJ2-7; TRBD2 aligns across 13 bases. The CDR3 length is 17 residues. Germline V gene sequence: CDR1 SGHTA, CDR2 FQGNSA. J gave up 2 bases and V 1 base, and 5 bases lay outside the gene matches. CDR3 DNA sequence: TGTGCCAGCAGCTTAGTTTTTGGGACTAGCGGGGCCTACGAGCAGTACTTC. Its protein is CASSLVFGTSGAYEQYF.

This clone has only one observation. The DNA for the CDR3 is TGTGCCAGCAGCCAACCAGACAGTTGGAACACTGAAGCTTTCTTT. Translated: CASSQPDSWNTEAFF. The rearrangement uses TRBV4-2 and TRBJ1-1; tentatively, D is TRBD1 (5 bases). The germline CDR1 and CDR2 sequences are LGHNA and YNFKEQ. The V end was cut by 2 bases, the J end by 1 base, with 11 bases between. CDR3 length: 15 amino acids.

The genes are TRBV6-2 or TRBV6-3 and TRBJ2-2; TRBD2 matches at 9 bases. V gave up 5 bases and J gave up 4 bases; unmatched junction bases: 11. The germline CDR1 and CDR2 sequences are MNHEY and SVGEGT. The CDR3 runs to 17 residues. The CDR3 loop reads CASSPSNLAGVTGELFF. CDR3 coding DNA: TGTGCCAGCAGTCCCTCAAATTTAGCGGGGGTCACCGGGGAGCTGTTTTTT.